This T cell receptor beta chain appears in the sequencing data of a study of T-cell memory formation after mild COVID-19. Study-wide background: Across donors, TCR clusters were largely donor specific. Broader study findings: Clones shrinking from day 15 to 85 showed even CD4/CD8 mixes; later expanders tilted CD4+. Contracting CD4+ clones lay largely in CM and EM, with CD8+ ones residing in EMRA.

This clonotype has only a few counts. The antigen remains unidentified. Each CDR3 protein is one row after TCRdb ran MiXCR on the 5' RACE reads. Found here are some 120,000 distinct CDR3 sequences, about 6% of them singletons; the top ten hold 2% to 2.5%. Germline loops: CDR1 DFQATT, CDR2 SNEGSKA (reference sequence). Trimming left V 5 bases short and J 2 bases short, with 10 bases between. The length of the CDR3 is 12 residues. Sequenced: PBMCs or a T cell subset sorted from them (not recorded which). This chain connects TRBV20-1 to TRBJ2-7, with D perhaps TRBD1 (6 bases). The sequence derives from an adult woman who had mild COVID-19 (a few samples of this study predate the infection). Cell type and time point are not known. As DNA, the CDR3 is TGCAGTGCTGAGGGGACAACCTACGAGCAGTACTTC. Translating gives CSAEGTTYEQYF.